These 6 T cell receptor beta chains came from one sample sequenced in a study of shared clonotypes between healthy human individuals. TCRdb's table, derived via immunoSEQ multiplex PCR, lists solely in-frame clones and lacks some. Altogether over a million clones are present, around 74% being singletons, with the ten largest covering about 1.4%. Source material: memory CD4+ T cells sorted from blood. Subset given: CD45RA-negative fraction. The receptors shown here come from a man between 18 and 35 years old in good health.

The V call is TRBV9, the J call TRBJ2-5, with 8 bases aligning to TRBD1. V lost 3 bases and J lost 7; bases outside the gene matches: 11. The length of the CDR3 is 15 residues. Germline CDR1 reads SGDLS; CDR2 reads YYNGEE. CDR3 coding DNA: TGTGCCAGCAGCGAAGACCAGGGGGCTTGGGGGACCCAGTACTTC. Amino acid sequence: CASSEDQGAWGTQYF.

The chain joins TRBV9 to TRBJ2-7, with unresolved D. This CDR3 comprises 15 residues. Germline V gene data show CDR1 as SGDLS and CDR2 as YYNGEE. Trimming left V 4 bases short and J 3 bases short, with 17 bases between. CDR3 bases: TGTGCCAGCAGCCCTCGTGCGGATACTCTCTACGAGCAGTACTTC. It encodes CASSPRADTLYEQYF.

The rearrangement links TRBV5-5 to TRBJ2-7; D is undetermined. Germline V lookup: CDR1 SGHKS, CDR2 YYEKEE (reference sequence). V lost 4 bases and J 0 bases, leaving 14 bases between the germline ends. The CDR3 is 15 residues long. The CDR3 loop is CASSITDAYSYEQYF. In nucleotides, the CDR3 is TGTGCCAGCAGCATCACTGACGCGTACTCCTACGAGCAGTACTTC.

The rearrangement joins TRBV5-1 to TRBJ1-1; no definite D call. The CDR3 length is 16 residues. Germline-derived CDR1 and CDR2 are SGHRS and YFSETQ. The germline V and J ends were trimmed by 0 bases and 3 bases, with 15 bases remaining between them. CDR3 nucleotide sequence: TGCGCCAGCAGCTTGGAGCGTCTAACTGATCACACTGAAGCTTTCTTT. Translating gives CASSLERLTDHTEAFF.

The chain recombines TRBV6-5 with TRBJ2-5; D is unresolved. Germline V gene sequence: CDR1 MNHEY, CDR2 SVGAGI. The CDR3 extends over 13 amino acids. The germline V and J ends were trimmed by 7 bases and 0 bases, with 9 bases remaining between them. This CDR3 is CASTGINQETQYF. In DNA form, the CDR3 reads TGTGCCAGCACCGGAATAAACCAAGAGACCCAGTACTTC.

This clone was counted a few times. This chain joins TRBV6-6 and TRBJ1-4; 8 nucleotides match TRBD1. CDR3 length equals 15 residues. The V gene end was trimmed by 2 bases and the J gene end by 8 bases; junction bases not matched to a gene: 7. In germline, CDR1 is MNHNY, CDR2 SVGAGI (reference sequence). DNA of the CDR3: TGTGCCAGCAGTTACCATACAGGGGGAAAGGAAAAACTGTTTTTT. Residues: CASSYHTGGKEKLFF.